The entry below describes one TCR beta chain. The antigen it binds to is not known. Base qualities are not at hand, and no much larger clone is one base apart. One collaborating source in Seattle enrolled patients during active infection and followed them longitudinally through the course of disease. Collaborating institutions collected whole blood in K2EDTA tubes following their own protocols. Collaborator samples were shipped for TCRbeta analysis as frozen whole blood, isolated PBMCs, or DNA extracted from either sample type. The immunoSEQ Assay, a bias-controlled multiplex PCR, was used to amplify TCRbeta CDR3 regions from genomic DNA. Per the source publication's procedure: Nucleated cell counts per sample were estimated from amplification of reference gene primers within the assay. To quantify the absolute abundance of each unique TCRbeta CDR3 rearrangement, sequence reads were collapsed and filtered. For each sample, productive Simpson clonality was calculated as the square root of Simpson's diversity index over productive rearrangements. TCRdb mirrors the immuneACCESS table, restricted to in-frame sequences. Some clones are absent from its copies; in checked studies, under half trace to an unresolved V gene, and the reason for the others is unknown. V and J calls and clone size come straight from that table; D and trimming were deduced from the DNA. The sample data list fewer than 300,000 clones, and about four fifths of these were observed just once. The ten largest account for around a sixth of the sample.

Trimming at the junction amounts to 1 base on V and 6 bases on J, and the germline ends lie 7 bases apart. According to the germline V gene (reference sequence), CDR1 reads LNHNV and CDR2 reads YYDKDF. The CDR3 covers 13 residues, taking in both the cysteine and the phenylalanine. Only the CDR3 portion is preserved as DNA: 39 bases, with reading frame beginning at the first base. This entry belongs to a study of blood T cell repertoires in COVID-19 (dated by TCRdb to about 2020). Regarding the research as a whole: The collaborator samples originated in the United States, Italy and Spain and spanned the acute and convalescent phases of COVID-19. The prospective study material was composed of cDNA or gDNA derived from T cells, B-cell-depleted T cells, or PBMCs. Subjects who had been exposed to COVID-19, were actively infected with it, or had recovered from it provided the deeply sampled blood TCRbeta repertoires that made up the dataset. The repertoires were released in a freely available public database meant as a resource for research on the immune response to SARS-CoV-2. The samples were drawn from the first 160 participants of the ongoing ImmuneRACE study and from 1,254 subjects provided by 6 global collaborators. A de-identified subject ID, COVID-19 status, age in years and sex were almost always included in the sample metadata. HLA class I and class II types, where available, came from metadata supplied by the sample provider rather than from assay-based typing. Paper-wide results and their limitations: The quantity of clinical and demographic metadata differed by source and by participant and was supplied without curation.

The sequencing sample was made of peripheral blood. The rearrangement combines TRBV15 with TRBJ2-1, with TRBD1 perhaps the D gene, on 5 matching bases. This clonotype was obtained from a person aged 65 to 85 with COVID-19, enrolled during active disease. The sequenced DNA is TGTGCCACCAGCAGAGTGGGGCCCAATGAGCAGTTCTTC. Its protein is CATSRVGPNEQFF.